The 5 T cell receptor beta chains listed next were all sequenced from one sample in a study of healthy donors' naive CD4 and CD8 T cells. Each TCR library used roughly 510 ng of total RNA and a linear amplification protocol. From the reads, TCRdb called clonotypes with MiXCR, one entry per CDR3 protein. The sample contains around 200,000 distinct CDR3 sequences, about 70% of which appear only once. Sequences were obtained from naive CD4+ and CD8+ T cells sorted from blood, pooled from several donors. The source of these receptors is a pool of human donors in good health; the sample pools cells from several healthy donors.

The V call is TRBV6-6, the J call TRBJ2-6, with D perhaps matching TRBD1 or TRBD2 (5 bases each). The CDR3 covers 20 residues. Germline CDR1 and CDR2: MNHNY and SVGAGI (reference sequence). Trimming pared 2 bases from V and 0 bases from J, leaving 20 bases between. CDR3 in amino acids: CASSYQGPGAGISGANVLTF. For the CDR3, the DNA is TGTGCCAGCAGTTACCAGGGCCCTGGGGCGGGTATCTCTGGGGCCAACGTCCTGACTTTC.

This clonotype was seen once. The chain recombines TRBV5-1 with TRBJ2-1; D remains ambiguous. Germline V gene sequence: CDR1 SGHRS, CDR2 YFSETQ. The CDR3 sequence is 14 residues long. The V gene lost 1 base and the J gene lost 6 bases, with 11 bases spanning the gap. The CDR3 region has the DNA TGCGCCAGCAGCTTGCCAGAAAGGGTCAATGAGCAGTTCTTC. Protein product: CASSLPERVNEQFF. Complete variable domain (other parts from reference TRBV5-1 and TRBJ2-1): KAGVTQTPRYLIKTRGQQVTLSCSPISGHRSVSWYQQTPGQGLQFLFEYFSETQRNKGNFPGRFSGRQFSNSRSEMNVSTLELGDSALYLCASSLPERVNEQFFGPGTRLTVL.

This chain joins TRBV29-1 and TRBJ2-1, with 7 bases fitting TRBD1. This CDR3 spans 12 amino acids. V shed 6 bases, J shed 11 bases, and the junction held 10 bases outside the gene matches. Germline CDR1 is SQVTM and CDR2 is ANQGSEA. The CDR3 is CSVIPEGGKQFF. Here the CDR3 DNA reads TGCAGCGTGATACCCGAAGGGGGCAAGCAGTTCTTC.

This clonotype was counted between two and nine times. The rearrangement links TRBV27 to TRBJ1-1; D might be TRBD1 (6 bases). The V end lost 0 bases, the J end lost 0 bases, and 8 bases lay between the germline ends. This CDR3 spans 15 amino acids. Germline V CDR1 and CDR2: MNHEY, SMNVEV (reference sequence). The CDR3 sequence is CASSLSGTLNTEAFF. The DNA of the CDR3 is TGTGCCAGCAGTTTATCGGGGACATTGAACACTGAAGCTTTCTTT.

V gene TRBV29-1 combines with J gene TRBJ2-1; D is perhaps TRBD1 (5 bases). The CDR3 runs to 12 residues. V was cut by 0 bases and J by 9 bases, with 9 bases left in between. The germline V gene has CDR1 SQVTM and CDR2 ANQGSEA. CDR3 sequence reads: CSVEEGRGEQFF. The DNA for the CDR3 is TGCAGCGTTGAAGAGGGAAGGGGTGAGCAGTTCTTC.